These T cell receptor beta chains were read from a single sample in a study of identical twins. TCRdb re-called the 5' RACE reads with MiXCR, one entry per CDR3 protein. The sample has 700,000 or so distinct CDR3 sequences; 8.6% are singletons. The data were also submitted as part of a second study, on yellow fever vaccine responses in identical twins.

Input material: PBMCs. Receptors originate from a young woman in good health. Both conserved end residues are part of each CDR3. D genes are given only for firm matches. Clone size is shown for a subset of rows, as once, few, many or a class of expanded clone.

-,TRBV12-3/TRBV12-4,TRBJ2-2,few,CASSLPRRTRGTGELFF,TGTGCCAGCAGTCTCCCGAGACGCACTCGGGGCACCGGGGAGCTGTTTTTT
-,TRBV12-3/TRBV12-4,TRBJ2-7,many,CASSLQLPYEQYF,TGTGCCAGCAGTTTACAACTGCCCTACGAGCAGTACTTC
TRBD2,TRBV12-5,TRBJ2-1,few,CASGSSLAGGYNEQFF,TGTGCTAGTGGTTCCAGCCTAGCGGGGGGGTACAATGAGCAGTTCTTC
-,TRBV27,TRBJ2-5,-,CASSYQGGRETQYF,TGTGCCAGCAGTTACCAGGGGGGGAGAGAGACCCAGTACTTC
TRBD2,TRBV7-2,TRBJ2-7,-,CASSLVPPSGFTYEQYF,TGTGCCAGCAGCTTAGTCCCACCTAGCGGGTTCACCTACGAGCAGTACTTC
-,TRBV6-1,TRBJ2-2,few,CASSQRGPHGSPGELFF,TGTGCCAGCAGTCAACGCGGCCCTCACGGGTCTCCCGGGGAGCTGTTTTTT
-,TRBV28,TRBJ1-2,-,CASSPPTYYGYTF,TGTGCCAGCAGTCCGCCAACCTACTATGGCTACACCTTC
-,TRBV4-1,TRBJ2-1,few,CASSQDGIGLAHEQFF,TGCGCCAGCAGCCAAGATGGGATTGGGCTAGCCCATGAGCAGTTCTTC
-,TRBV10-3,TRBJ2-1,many,CAISANDNEQFF,TGTGCCATCAGTGCTAATGACAATGAGCAGTTCTTC
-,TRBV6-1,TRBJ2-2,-,CASSPLMGRGAGELFF,TGTGCCAGCAGCCCCCTTATGGGCAGGGGTGCCGGGGAGCTGTTTTTT
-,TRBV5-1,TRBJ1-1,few,CASTPRVGITEAFF,TGCGCCAGCACCCCGAGGGTGGGGATCACTGAAGCTTTCTTT
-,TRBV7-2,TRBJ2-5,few,CASSPWAGETQYF,TGTGCCAGCAGCCCCTGGGCCGGGGAGACCCAGTACTTC
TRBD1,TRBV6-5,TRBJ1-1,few,CASSYQGTGNTEAFF,TGTGCCAGCAGTTACCAGGGGACAGGGAACACTGAAGCTTTCTTT
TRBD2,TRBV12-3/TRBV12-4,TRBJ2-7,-,CASSSGGKGGGEQYF,TGTGCCAGCAGTTCGGGGGGGAAGGGTGGCGGCGAGCAGTACTTC
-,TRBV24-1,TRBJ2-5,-,CATSDPGGRGETQYF,TGTGCCACCAGTGACCCCGGGGGAAGAGGCGAGACCCAGTACTTC
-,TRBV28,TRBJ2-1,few,CASSLSASKSIDEQFF,TGTGCCAGCAGTTTATCGGCTAGCAAGAGCATCGATGAGCAGTTCTTC
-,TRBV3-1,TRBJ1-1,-,CASTSGLPGDTEAFF,TGTGCCAGCACTTCCGGGCTTCCGGGGGACACTGAAGCTTTCTTT
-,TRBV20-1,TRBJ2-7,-,CSAKPGSQAPYEQYF,TGCAGTGCTAAGCCGGGTTCCCAAGCCCCCTACGAGCAGTACTTC
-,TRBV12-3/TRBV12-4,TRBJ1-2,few,CASSSHVYGYTF,TGTGCCAGCAGTTCTCACGTCTATGGCTACACCTTC
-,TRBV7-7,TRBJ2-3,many,CASSKGGLHADTQYF,TGTGCTAGCAGCAAAGGGGGGCTGCACGCAGATACGCAGTATTTT
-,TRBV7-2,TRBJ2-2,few,CASTLGPNTGELFF,TGTGCCAGCACCTTGGGACCGAACACCGGGGAGCTGTTTTTT
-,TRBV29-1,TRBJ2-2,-,CSVRRGDTGELFF,TGCAGCGTTCGCAGGGGGGACACCGGGGAGCTGTTTTTT
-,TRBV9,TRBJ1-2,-,CASSVAVQPTYGYTF,TGTGCCAGCAGCGTAGCCGTACAACCTACCTATGGCTACACCTTC
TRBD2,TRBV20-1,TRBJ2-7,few,CSASPPLAGGIYEQYF,TGCAGTGCTAGTCCGCCGCTAGCGGGGGGAATCTACGAGCAGTACTTC
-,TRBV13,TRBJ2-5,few,CASSLGRQQETQYF,TGTGCCAGCAGCTTAGGCCGTCAGCAAGAGACCCAGTACTTC
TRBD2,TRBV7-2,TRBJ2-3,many,CASSPEGGRASDTQYF,TGTGCCAGCAGCCCTGAGGGCGGGAGGGCCTCAGATACGCAGTATTTT
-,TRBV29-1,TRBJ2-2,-,CSVEEANTGELFF,TGCAGCGTTGAAGAGGCCAACACCGGGGAGCTGTTTTTT
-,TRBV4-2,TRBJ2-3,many,CASSQDPGADTQYF,TGTGCCAGCAGCCAAGACCCTGGGGCAGATACGCAGTATTTT
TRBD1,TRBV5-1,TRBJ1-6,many,CASSLQGENSPLHF,TGCGCCAGCAGCTTACAGGGGGAGAATTCACCCCTCCACTTT
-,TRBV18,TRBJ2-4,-,CASSPQPGATKNIQYF,TGTGCCAGCTCACCACAGCCGGGGGCAACCAAAAACATTCAGTACTTC
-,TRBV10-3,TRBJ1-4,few,CAIGRGDDEKLFF,TGTGCCATCGGACGGGGCGATGATGAAAAACTGTTTTTT
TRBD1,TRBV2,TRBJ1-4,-,CASSVDRVEFEKLFF,TGTGCCAGCAGTGTAGACAGGGTTGAGTTTGAAAAACTGTTTTTT
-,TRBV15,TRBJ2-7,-,CATSRDPPTGSVYEQYF,TGTGCCACCAGCAGAGACCCCCCCACAGGGAGTGTCTACGAGCAGTACTTC
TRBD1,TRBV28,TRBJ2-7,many,CASSTRGGTGSREQYF,TGTGCCAGCAGCACACGCGGCGGGACAGGGTCTCGAGAGCAGTACTTC
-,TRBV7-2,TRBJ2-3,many,CASSQRGALTDTQYF,TGTGCCAGCAGCCAGAGGGGGGCGTTGACAGATACGCAGTATTTT
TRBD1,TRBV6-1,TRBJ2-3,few,CAGCREDRGTDTQYF,TGTGCCGGCTGCCGCGAGGACAGGGGCACAGATACGCAGTATTTT
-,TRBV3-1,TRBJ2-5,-,CASSQEVPETQYF,TGTGCCAGCAGCCAAGAGGTCCCGGAGACCCAGTACTTC
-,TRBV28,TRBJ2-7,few,CASRATDYGSYEQYF,TGTGCCAGCAGGGCCACGGACTACGGAAGCTACGAGCAGTACTTC
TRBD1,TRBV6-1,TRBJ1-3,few,CASSDPGTGTGNTIYF,TGTGCCAGCAGTGACCCCGGGACAGGGACTGGAAACACCATATATTTT
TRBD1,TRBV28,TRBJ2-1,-,CASSERDRSYNEQFF,TGTGCCAGCAGTGAACGGGACAGATCCTACAATGAGCAGTTCTTC
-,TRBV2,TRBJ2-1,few,CASIQAEQFF,TGTGCCAGCATACAGGCAGAGCAGTTCTTC
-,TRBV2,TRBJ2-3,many,CASSEAGWTDTQYF,TGTGCCAGCAGTGAAGCAGGTTGGACAGATACGCAGTATTTT
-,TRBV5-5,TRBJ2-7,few,CASSFGFPGTYEQYF,TGTGCCAGCAGCTTCGGTTTTCCGGGTACCTACGAGCAGTACTTC
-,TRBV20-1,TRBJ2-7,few,CSATPRESFPYEQYF,TGCAGTGCTACCCCCCGGGAGAGTTTTCCCTACGAGCAGTACTTC
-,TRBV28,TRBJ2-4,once,CASSLSRILAKNIQYF,TGTGCCAGCAGCCTTTCCCGAATACTAGCCAAAAACATTCAGTACTTC
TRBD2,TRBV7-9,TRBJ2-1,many,CASSLAPSGINEQFF,TGTGCCAGCAGCTTAGCCCCTAGCGGGATAAATGAGCAGTTCTTC
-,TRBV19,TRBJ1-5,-,CASRGRGNQPQHF,TGTGCCAGTAGAGGACGGGGAAATCAGCCCCAGCATTTT
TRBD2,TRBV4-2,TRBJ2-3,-,CASSQEPSGRTDTQYF,TGTGCCAGCAGCCAAGAACCTAGCGGGCGCACAGATACGCAGTATTTT
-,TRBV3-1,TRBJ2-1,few,CASSPDHNEQFF,TGTGCCAGCAGCCCCGACCACAATGAGCAGTTCTTC
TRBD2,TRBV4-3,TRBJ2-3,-,CASSQAGGAATDTQYF,TGCGCCAGCAGCCAAGCGGGAGGAGCGGCCACAGATACGCAGTATTTT
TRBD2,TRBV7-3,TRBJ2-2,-,CASSSISGGAAGELFF,TGTGCCAGCAGCTCCATTAGCGGGGGGGCCGCCGGGGAGCTGTTTTTT
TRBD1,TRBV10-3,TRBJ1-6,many,CASRGGSSYNSPLHF,TGTGCCTCCAGGGGGGGGAGCTCCTATAATTCACCCCTCCACTTT
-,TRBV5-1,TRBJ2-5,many,CASSLTGLAGTQYF,TGCGCCAGCAGCTTAACCGGATTAGCAGGGACCCAGTACTTC